Here is one TCR beta chain with its context. Antigen unknown. The V end lost 0 bases, the J end lost 6 bases, and 13 bases lay between the germline ends. This CDR3 spans 15 amino acids. CDR1 and CDR2 (germline): SGHRS, YFSETQ. TCRdb reprocessed the 5' RACE reads via MiXCR and lists one record per CDR3 protein. The sample has roughly 310,000 distinct CDR3 sequences; approximately 15% are singletons. This entry belongs to a study of T-cell memory formation after mild COVID-19. Findings and limits, study-wide: Specificity for SARS-CoV-2 was not confirmed among the second-wave clones peaking on day 37.

The chain has TRBV5-1 and TRBJ2-1; possible D gene TRBD1, 5 bases. Material for sequencing was PBMCs or a T cell subset sorted from them (not recorded which). The sequence was collected from a man aged 18 to 29 who had mild COVID-19 (a few samples of this study predate the infection). Cell type and time point are not known. The CDR3 region has the DNA TGCGCCAGCAGCTTGGTGGCTCAGGGTGGCAATGAGCAGTTCTTC. This encodes CASSLVAQGGNEQFF.